The rows below give T cell receptor beta chains drawn from one sample of a study of shared clonotypes between healthy human individuals. Produced via immunoSEQ multiplex PCR; TCRdb's table is partial and in-frame only. Counted here are a few million clones, roughly 95% occurring once; the ten biggest clones make up less than 2%. Input material: naive CD8+ T cells from PBMCs. These receptors came from a young man in good health. Some clones in this sample may be carry-over from other donors' samples. The CDR3 runs from the conserved cysteine through the conserved F or W. D genes are given only for firm matches. Size values are once, few and many counts, or a class for expanded clones, and some rows have none.

clone size | J gene | D gene | V gene | CDR3 protein | CDR3 DNA
- | TRBJ1-2 | TRBD1 | TRBV5-6 | CASSPNRAGGYGGYTF | TGTGCCAGCAGCCCCAACCGAGCAGGGGGCTACGGTGGCTACACCTTC
- | TRBJ2-7 | TRBD1 | TRBV29-1 | CSAFLSGTGDHEQYF | TGCAGCGCCTTCCTATCCGGGACAGGGGACCACGAGCAGTACTTC
- | TRBJ2-7 | - | TRBV6-6 | CASNEHVSNEQYF | TGTGCCAGCAACGAACACGTTAGCAACGAGCAGTACTTC
once | TRBJ2-1 | TRBD2 | TRBV7-9 | CASSFGGRTNEQFF | TGTGCCAGCAGCTTTGGCGGGAGAACCAATGAGCAGTTCTTC
- | TRBJ1-2 | - | TRBV5-1 | CANLNGYTF | TGCGCCAACCTTAACGGCTACACCTTC
- | TRBJ2-7 | TRBD2 | TRBV28 | CASSWTSPREEQYF | TGTGCCAGCAGTTGGACTAGCCCGAGGGAAGAGCAGTACTTC
once | TRBJ1-5 | - | TRBV11-2 | CASSLVGVGQPQHF | TGTGCCAGCAGCTTAGTGGGGGTAGGTCAGCCCCAGCATTTT
once | TRBJ2-3 | - | TRBV9 | CASSVGGSTDTQYF | TGTGCCAGCAGCGTCGGCGGCAGCACAGATACGCAGTATTTT
- | TRBJ2-1 | TRBD2 | TRBV27 | CASSTPLAGLYNEQFF | TGTGCCAGCAGTACCCCACTAGCGGGACTGTACAATGAGCAGTTCTTC
once | TRBJ2-7 | TRBD2 | TRBV15 | CATSRDVGREASMFEQYF | TGTGCCACCAGCAGAGATGTTGGCCGGGAGGCTTCGATGTTCGAGCAGTACTTC
- | TRBJ2-1 | - | TRBV25-1 | CASSEYMGASSYNEQFF | TGTGCCAGCAGTGAATATATGGGGGCTAGCTCCTACAATGAGCAGTTCTTC
- | TRBJ2-2 | - | TRBV10-2 | CASQTDTGELFF | TGCGCCAGCCAGACAGACACCGGGGAGCTGTTTTTT
once | TRBJ2-3 | TRBD2 | TRBV28 | CASSLSPPTSGTADTQYF | TGTGCCAGCAGTTTATCCCCCCCGACTAGCGGGACAGCAGATACGCAGTATTTT
- | TRBJ2-1 | TRBD2 | TRBV7-3 | CASSLMGSGAYNEQFF | TGTGCCAGCAGCTTAATGGGTAGCGGGGCATACAATGAGCAGTTCTTC
- | TRBJ2-7 | TRBD1 | TRBV11-2 | CASSPPGQGVEQYF | TGTGCCAGCAGCCCCCCCGGACAGGGGGTCGAGCAGTACTTC
- | TRBJ2-5 | - | TRBV27 | CASSLNRVRETQYF | TGTGCCAGCAGTTTAAACAGGGTTAGGGAGACCCAGTACTTC
- | TRBJ2-1 | - | TRBV4-1 | CASSQGAAGPRGNEQFF | TGCGCCAGCAGCCAAGGGGCGGCAGGGCCCAGAGGCAATGAGCAGTTCTTC
- | TRBJ2-2 | TRBD1 | TRBV29-1 | CSVVGQGVNTGELFF | TGCAGCGTTGTCGGACAGGGGGTGAACACCGGGGAGCTGTTTTTT
few | TRBJ2-3 | - | TRBV7-9 | CASSPSRTDTQYF | TGTGCCAGCAGCCCCAGCCGCACAGATACGCAGTATTTT
- | TRBJ2-1 | - | TRBV28 | CASSLFRGRSYEQFF | TGTGCCAGCAGTTTATTCAGGGGTCGTAGCTATGAGCAGTTCTTC
few | TRBJ1-5 | - | TRBV5-5 | CASSLAGFRQAVLHF | TGTGCCAGCAGCTTGGCGGGCTTCCGCCAGGCCGTTTTGCATTTT
- | TRBJ2-6 | - | TRBV9 | CASSVAGRVTGANVLTF | TGTGCCAGCAGCGTAGCCGGCAGGGTGACAGGGGCCAACGTCCTGACTTTC
- | TRBJ2-5 | - | TRBV9 | CASSPHARETQYF | TGTGCCAGCAGCCCGCACGCACGGGAGACCCAGTACTTC
- | TRBJ1-3 | - | TRBV7-8 | CASSLTHTASGNTIYF | TGTGCCAGCAGCTTAACTCACACGGCCTCTGGAAACACCATATATTTT
- | TRBJ2-3 | - | TRBV5-1 | CASRGRTSTDTQYF | TGCGCCAGCCGGGGCCGTACTAGCACAGATACGCAGTATTTT
- | TRBJ2-7 | - | TRBV7-9 | CASSLAWVHEQYF | TGTGCCAGCAGCTTAGCTTGGGTCCACGAGCAGTACTTC
- | TRBJ2-2 | TRBD2 | TRBV7-9 | CASSLPLAGGGGELFF | TGTGCCAGCAGCTTACCTTTAGCGGGAGGAGGCGGGGAGCTGTTTTTT
- | TRBJ2-2 | - | TRBV27 | CASSYYTGELFF | TGTGCCAGCAGTTATTACACCGGGGAGCTGTTTTTT
- | TRBJ2-5 | TRBD2 | TRBV18 | CASSPGLDQETQYF | TGTGCCAGCTCACCGGGACTAGACCAAGAGACCCAGTACTTC
- | TRBJ2-5 | - | TRBV28 | CASSPDGETDQYF | TGTGCCAGCAGTCCGGACGGGGAGACGGACCAGTACTTC
few | TRBJ1-5 | - | TRBV21-1 | CASSKDRCNQPQHF | TGTGCCAGCAGCAAAGACAGGTGCAATCAGCCCCAGCATTTT
- | TRBJ2-7 | - | TRBV29-1 | CSVIRLGQYEQYF | TGCAGCGTAATTAGACTAGGCCAGTACGAGCAGTACTTC
- | TRBJ2-7 | TRBD1 | TRBV7-9 | CASSARDSGAYEQYF | TGTGCCAGCAGCGCCCGGGACAGCGGCGCCTACGAGCAGTACTTC
- | TRBJ1-2 | - | TRBV5-1 | CASSLGTDGYTF | TGCGCCAGCAGCTTGGGGACAGACGGCTACACCTTC
- | TRBJ2-7 | - | TRBV5-5 | CASSGLGYEQYF | TGTGCCAGCTCGGGGCTGGGCTACGAGCAGTACTTC
- | TRBJ2-2 | - | TRBV27 | CASSLGSQTGELFF | TGTGCCAGCAGTTTAGGGAGCCAGACCGGGGAGCTGTTTTTT
- | TRBJ2-1 | - | TRBV5-4 | CASSLGGLPLDEQFF | TGTGCCAGCAGCTTGGGAGGGTTGCCGCTCGATGAGCAGTTCTTC
- | TRBJ2-1 | - | TRBV7-8 | CASSLGLGALYNEQFF | TGTGCCAGCAGCTTAGGTTTAGGGGCCTTGTACAATGAGCAGTTCTTC
- | TRBJ1-1 | - | TRBV7-9 | CASSLGGPEAFF | TGTGCCAGCAGCCTAGGGGGGCCTGAAGCTTTCTTT
- | TRBJ2-2 | - | TRBV19 | CASSIPSGENSGELFF | TGTGCCAGTAGTATTCCGTCGGGGGAGAATTCCGGGGAGCTGTTTTTT
- | TRBJ1-4 | - | TRBV28 | CASSLSIEDEKLFF | TGTGCCAGCAGTTTATCCATCGAGGATGAAAAACTGTTTTTT